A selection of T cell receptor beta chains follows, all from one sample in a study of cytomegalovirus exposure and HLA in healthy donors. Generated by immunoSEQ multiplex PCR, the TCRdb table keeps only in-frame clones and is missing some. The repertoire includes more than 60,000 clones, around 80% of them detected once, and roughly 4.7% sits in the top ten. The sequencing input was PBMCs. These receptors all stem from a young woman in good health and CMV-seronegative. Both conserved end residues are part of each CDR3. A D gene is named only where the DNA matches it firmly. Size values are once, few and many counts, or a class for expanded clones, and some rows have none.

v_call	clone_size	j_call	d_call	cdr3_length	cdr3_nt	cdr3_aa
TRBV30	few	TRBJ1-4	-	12	TGTGCCTGGGCCGGGGACAACGAAAAACTGTTTTTT	CAWAGDNEKLFF
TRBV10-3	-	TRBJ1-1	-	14	TGTGCCATCAGTGCTTTGGGAGGGGACACTGAAGCTTTCTTT	CAISALGGDTEAFF
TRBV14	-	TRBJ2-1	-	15	TGTGCCAGCAGCCAAGATGCAGGCTCCTACAATGAGCAGTTCTTC	CASSQDAGSYNEQFF
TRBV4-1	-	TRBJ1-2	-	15	TGCGCCAGCAGCCAAGACCGGGAACTTGTTTTAGGCTACACCTTC	CASSQDRELVLGYTF
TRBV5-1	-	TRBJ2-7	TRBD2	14	TGCGCCAGCAGCTCACTCCGGGGGGGTGACGAGCAGTACTTC	CASSSLRGGDEQYF
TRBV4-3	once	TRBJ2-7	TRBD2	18	TGCGCCAGCAGCCCTGGGGAAGGGAGGGACTTGGGGTTCGGGAAGCAGTACTTC	CASSPGEGRDLGFGKQYF
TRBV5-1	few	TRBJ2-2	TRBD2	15	TGCGCCAGCAGATCCGGGGGGGAGAGCACCGGGGAGCTGTTTTTT	CASRSGGESTGELFF
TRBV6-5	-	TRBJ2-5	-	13	TGTGCCAGCAGCCCAGGCTGGCGAGAGACCCAGTACTTC	CASSPGWRETQYF
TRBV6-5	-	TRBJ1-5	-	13	TGTGCCAGCAGTTCCCGGAGCAATCAGCCCCAGCATTTT	CASSSRSNQPQHF
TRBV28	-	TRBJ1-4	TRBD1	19	TGTGCCAGCAGTTCTACAGGGGGCGGCCCCTTTGCAACTAATGAAAAACTGTTTTTT	CASSSTGGGPFATNEKLFF
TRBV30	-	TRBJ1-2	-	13	TGTGCCTGGAGGGGGGCATCCCTCCATGGCTACACCTTC	CAWRGASLHGYTF
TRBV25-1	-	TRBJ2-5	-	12	TGTGCCAGCAGTGACTACCAAGAGACCCAGTACTTC	CASSDYQETQYF
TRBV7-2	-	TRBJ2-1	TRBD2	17	TGTGCCAGCAGCCATGGTGAGGGACTAGCGCATTACAATGAGCAGTTCTTC	CASSHGEGLAHYNEQFF
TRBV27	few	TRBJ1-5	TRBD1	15	TGTGCCAGCAGCCTCGACAGGGCTGGCAATCAGCCCCAGCATTTT	CASSLDRAGNQPQHF
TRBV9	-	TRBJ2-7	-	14	TGTGCCAGCAGCACCTCTAGTGGGCGGGTTGAGCAGTACTTC	CASSTSSGRVEQYF
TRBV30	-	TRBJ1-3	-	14	TGTGCTGAGGGGGAAGTAAACTCTGGAAACACCATATATTTT	CAEGEVNSGNTIYF
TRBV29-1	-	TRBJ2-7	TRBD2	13	TGCAGCGTTGTTGGCGGGGGGACCTACGAGCAGTACTTC	CSVVGGGTYEQYF
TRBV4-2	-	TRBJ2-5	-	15	TGTGCCAGCAGCCAGACCAGCGATAACCAAGAGACCCAGTACTTC	CASSQTSDNQETQYF
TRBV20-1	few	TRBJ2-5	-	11	TGCAGTGCGAGGGATTGGGAGACCCAGTACTTC	CSARDWETQYF
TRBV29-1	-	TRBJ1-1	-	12	TGCAGCGTTGACGGGGGGCGAACTGAAGCTTTCTTT	CSVDGGRTEAFF
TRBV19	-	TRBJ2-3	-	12	TGTGCCGCCCCGTATCGGGGGGATACGCAGTATTTT	CAAPYRGDTQYF
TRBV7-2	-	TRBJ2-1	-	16	TGTGCCAGCAGCTTAGGAGGCGGCGTATCCTACAATGAGCAGTTCTTC	CASSLGGGVSYNEQFF
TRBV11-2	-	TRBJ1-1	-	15	TGTGCCAGCAGCTTGAGTCCAGGGTTGAACACTGAAGCTTTCTTT	CASSLSPGLNTEAFF
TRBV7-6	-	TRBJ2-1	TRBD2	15	TGTGCCAGCAGCTCCCTAGCGGGAGTCGGCAATGAGCAGTTCTTC	CASSSLAGVGNEQFF
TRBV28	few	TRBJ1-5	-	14	TGTGCCAGCAGTTCCCCCCCCGGGAATCAGCCCCAGCATTTT	CASSSPPGNQPQHF
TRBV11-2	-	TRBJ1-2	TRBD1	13	TGTGCCAGCAGCGACAGGGGGCTGTTTGGCTACACCTTC	CASSDRGLFGYTF
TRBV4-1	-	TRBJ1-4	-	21	TGCGCCAGCAGCCAAGATCTTGGCGCCTCGTCTCTTCGGGGGAGGTTGGAAAAACTGTTTTTT	CASSQDLGASSLRGRLEKLFF
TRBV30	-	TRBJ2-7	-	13	TGTGCCTGGAGTGTACTCATGGGAGACGAGCAGTACTTC	CAWSVLMGDEQYF
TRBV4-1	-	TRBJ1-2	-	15	TGCGCCAGCAGCCAAGACTTCAGATTTGACTATGGCTACACCTTC	CASSQDFRFDYGYTF
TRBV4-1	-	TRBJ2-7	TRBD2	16	TGCGCCAGCAGCCCGCTAATAGCGGGAGGACCCTACGAGCAGTACTTC	CASSPLIAGGPYEQYF
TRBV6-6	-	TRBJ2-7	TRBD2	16	TGTGCCAGCAGTTTCCGGGTAGCGGGAGGGCTATCCGAGCAGTACTTC	CASSFRVAGGLSEQYF
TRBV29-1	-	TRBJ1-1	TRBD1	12	TGCAGCGTCCCGACAGGGTACACTGAAGCTTTCTTT	CSVPTGYTEAFF
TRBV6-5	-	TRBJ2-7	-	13	TGTGCCAGCAGTTCCGTGCGGACGGGGGAGCAGTACTTC	CASSSVRTGEQYF
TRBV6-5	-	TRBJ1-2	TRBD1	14	TGTGCCAGCAGTTATACTAGGGACAGCTATGGCTACACCTTC	CASSYTRDSYGYTF
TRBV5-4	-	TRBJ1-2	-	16	TGTGCCAGCAGCCCGTATGGGGTTCCAGGGATGGGTGGCTACACCTTC	CASSPYGVPGMGGYTF
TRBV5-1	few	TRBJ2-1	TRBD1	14	TGCGCCAGCAGCAGAGGACAGGGGGCTCGTGAGCAGTTCTTC	CASSRGQGAREQFF
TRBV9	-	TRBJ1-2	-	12	TGTGCCAGCAGCAGACTAGCAGATGGCTACACCTTC	CASSRLADGYTF
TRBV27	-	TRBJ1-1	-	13	TGTGCCAGCAGTCCAACCAGGAACACTGAAGCTTTCTTT	CASSPTRNTEAFF
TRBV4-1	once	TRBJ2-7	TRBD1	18	TGCGCCAGCAGCCAAGGGACAGGGACGGCGGTTAGAGGCTACGAGCAGTACTTC	CASSQGTGTAVRGYEQYF
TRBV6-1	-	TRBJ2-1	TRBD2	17	TGTGCCAGCAGCGAACGACTAGCGGGAGGAGGCTACAATGAGCAGTTCTTC	CASSERLAGGGYNEQFF
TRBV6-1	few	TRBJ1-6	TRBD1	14	TGTGCCAGCAGTGAAGGGACAGGGGTTTCACCCCTCCACTTT	CASSEGTGVSPLHF
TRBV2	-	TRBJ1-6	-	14	TGTGCCAGCAGGGGGGCGGGAGGGGAATCACCCCTCCACTTT	CASRGAGGESPLHF
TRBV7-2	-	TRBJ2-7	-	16	TGTGCCAGCAGCCCGATGTCCAGTGGGAGCTCCTACGAGCAGTACTTC	CASSPMSSGSSYEQYF
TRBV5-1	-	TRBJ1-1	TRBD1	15	TGCGCCAGCAGCCCGAGGGGACAGGGGAACACTGAAGCTTTCTTT	CASSPRGQGNTEAFF
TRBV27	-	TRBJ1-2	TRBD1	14	TGTGCCAGCAGACAGACAGGGGGCGCGGGCGGCTACACCTTC	CASRQTGGAGGYTF
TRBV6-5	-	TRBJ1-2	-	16	TGTGCCAGCAGTTCCGCCCGGGAGGGATTTAACTATGGCTACACCTTC	CASSSAREGFNYGYTF
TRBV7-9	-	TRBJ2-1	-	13	TGTGCCAGCAGCTCTATCGGGGTGGGGGGTCCGTTCTTC	CASSSIGVGGPFF
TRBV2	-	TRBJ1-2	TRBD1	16	TGTGCCATCCTAAGAACAGGGGACCCTCCTAACTATGGCTACACCTTC	CAILRTGDPPNYGYTF
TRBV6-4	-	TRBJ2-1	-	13	TGTGCCAGCAGTGAGGAGGTACACAATGAGCAGTTCTTC	CASSEEVHNEQFF
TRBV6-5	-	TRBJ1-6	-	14	TGTGCCAGCAGTTGGAGAGGGGGAGGGACACCCCTCCACTTT	CASSWRGGGTPLHF
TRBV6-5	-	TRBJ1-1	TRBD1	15	TGTGCCAGCAGTTACTCCCAGGGGGCGGGCACTGAAGCTTTCTTT	CASSYSQGAGTEAFF
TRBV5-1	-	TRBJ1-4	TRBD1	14	TGCGCCAGCAGCTTGGAACAGGGGGGTGAAAAACTGTTTTTT	CASSLEQGGEKLFF
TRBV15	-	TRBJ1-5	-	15	TGTGCCACCAGCGCGGGGCTAATTCTGTATCAGCCCCAGCATTTT	CATSAGLILYQPQHF
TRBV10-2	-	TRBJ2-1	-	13	TGCGCCAGCAGTGAGCTTTCCTACAATGAGCAGTTCTTC	CASSELSYNEQFF